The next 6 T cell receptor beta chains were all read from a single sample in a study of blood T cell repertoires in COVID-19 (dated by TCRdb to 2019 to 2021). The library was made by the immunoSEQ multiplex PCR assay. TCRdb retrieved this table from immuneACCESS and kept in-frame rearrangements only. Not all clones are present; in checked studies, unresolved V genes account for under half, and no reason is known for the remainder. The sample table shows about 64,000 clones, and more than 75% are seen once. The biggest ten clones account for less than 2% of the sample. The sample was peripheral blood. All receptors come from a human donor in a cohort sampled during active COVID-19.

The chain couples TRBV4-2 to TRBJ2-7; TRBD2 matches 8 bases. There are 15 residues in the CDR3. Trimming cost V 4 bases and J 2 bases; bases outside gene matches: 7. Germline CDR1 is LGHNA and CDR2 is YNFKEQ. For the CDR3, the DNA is TGTGCCAGCAGCCGTGGACTAGCAGGTGCCTACGAGCAGTACTTC. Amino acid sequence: CASSRGLAGAYEQYF.

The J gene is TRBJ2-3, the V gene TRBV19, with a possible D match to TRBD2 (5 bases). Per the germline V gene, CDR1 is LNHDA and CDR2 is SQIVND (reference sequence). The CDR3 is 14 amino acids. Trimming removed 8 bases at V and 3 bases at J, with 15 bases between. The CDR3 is CASDLGVGTDTQYF. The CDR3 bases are TGTGCCAGTGACCTCGGGGTAGGGACAGATACGCAGTATTTT.

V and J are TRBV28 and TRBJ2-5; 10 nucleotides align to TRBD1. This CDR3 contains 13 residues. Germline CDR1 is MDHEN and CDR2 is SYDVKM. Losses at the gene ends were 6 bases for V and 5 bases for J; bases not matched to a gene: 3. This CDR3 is CASRTGGEETQYF. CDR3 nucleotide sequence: TGTGCCAGCAGGACAGGGGGCGAGGAGACCCAGTACTTC.

The CDR3 sequence: CASSRGLDYEQYF. CDR3 nucleotides: TGTGCCAGCAGCCGAGGACTTGACTACGAGCAGTACTTC. This chain joins TRBV6-2 or TRBV6-3 and TRBJ2-7, with D perhaps matching TRBD2 (5 bases). The CDR3 sequence is 13 residues long. Germline CDR1 reads MNHEY; CDR2 reads SVGEGT. The V end lost 6 bases, the J end lost 3 bases, and 12 bases lay between the germline ends.

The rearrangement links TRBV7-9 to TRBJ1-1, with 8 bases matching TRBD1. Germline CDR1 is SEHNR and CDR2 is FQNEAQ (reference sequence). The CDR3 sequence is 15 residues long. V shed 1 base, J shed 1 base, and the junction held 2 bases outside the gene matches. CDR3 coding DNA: TGTGCCAGCAGCTTAGTGCAGGGGGCGAACACTGAAGCTTTCTTT. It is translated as CASSLVQGANTEAFF.

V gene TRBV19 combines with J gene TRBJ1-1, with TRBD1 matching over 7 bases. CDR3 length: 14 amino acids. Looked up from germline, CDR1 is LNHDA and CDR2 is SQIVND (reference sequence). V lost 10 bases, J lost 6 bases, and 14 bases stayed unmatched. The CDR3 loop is CAIRPRTGRSEAFF. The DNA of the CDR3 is TGTGCCATTCGCCCTAGGACAGGTCGGTCTGAAGCTTTCTTT. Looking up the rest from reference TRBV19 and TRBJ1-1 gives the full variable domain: DGGITQSPKYLFRKEGQNVTLSCEQNLNHDAMYWYRQDPGQGLRLIYYSQIVNDFQKGDIAEGYSVSREKKESFPLTVTSAQKNPTAFYLCAIRPRTGRSEAFFGQGTRLTVV.